One and the same sample provided the 26 T cell receptor beta chains below, sequenced in a study of T-cell reconstitution after alpha-beta-depleted transplantation in children. Researchers prepared the TCRbeta library using unique molecular identifiers, the study reports. TCRdb used MiXCR to reprocess the PCR reads, holding one entry per CDR3 protein. The table has hundreds of thousands of distinct CDR3 sequences, around 17% seen once. The sequences come from PBMCs from the stem cell graft donor, collected from the stem cell graft. The receptors originated from a human donor who donated a stem cell graft to a child with acute lymphoblastic leukemia.

The chain is built from TRBV5-1 and TRBJ2-5, with 9 bases that match TRBD1. J was trimmed by 3 bases and V by 4 bases; bases with no gene match: 7. Germline CDR1 is SGHRS and CDR2 is YFSETQ. The CDR3 spans 15 residues. The CDR3 here is CASSVTGGSEETQYF. DNA of the CDR3: TGCGCCAGCAGCGTGACAGGGGGTTCAGAAGAGACCCAGTACTTC.

This clonotype was counted a few times. The chain couples TRBV20-1 to TRBJ2-7; D gene uncertain. V lost 5 bases to trimming and J lost 3 bases, with 11 bases between them. The length of the CDR3 is 12 residues. The V gene's germline CDR1 is DFQATT and CDR2 SNEGSKA (reference sequence). Here the CDR3 DNA reads TGCAGTGCTTCAAATCAGCGCTACGAGCAGTACTTC. It yields the protein CSASNQRYEQYF.

This chain uses TRBV29-1 with TRBJ2-1, with 7 bases aligning to TRBD1. CDR1 is SQVTM and CDR2 is ANQGSEA in the germline V gene. Trimming took 8 bases from V and 5 from J; bases not matched to a gene: 12. The CDR3 has 14 amino acids. This CDR3 is CSTRQGGGHNEQFF. In nucleotides, the CDR3 is TGCAGCACGAGACAGGGTGGGGGACACAATGAGCAGTTCTTC.

This clonotype was found a few times. J is TRBJ2-7 and V is TRBV6-1, with 9 bases aligning to TRBD1. J lost 6 bases, V lost 6 bases, and 9 bases had no gene match. Germline CDR1 and CDR2: MNHNS and SASEGT. This CDR3 comprises 14 residues. The CDR3 DNA is TGTGCCAGCAGGACAGGGACAGGGTCAAGCGAGCAGTACTTC. Translation: CASRTGTGSSEQYF.

In its sample, this clonotype was seen a few times. The chain combines TRBV4-1 with TRBJ2-7; D is perhaps TRBD1 (5 bases). This CDR3 has 15 residues. Germline V gives CDR1 MGHRA, CDR2 YSYEKL. The V end lost 0 bases, the J end lost 6 bases, and 15 bases lay between the germline ends. CDR3 sequence: CASSQEGLTRLEQYF. The CDR3 DNA follows: TGCGCCAGCAGCCAAGAGGGGCTTACGCGGCTCGAGCAGTACTTC.

This clonotype appeared a few times. The chain couples TRBV5-1 to TRBJ2-1; 10 nucleotides line up with TRBD2. Germline V gives CDR1 SGHRS, CDR2 YFSETQ. After removal of 0 bases from V and 10 bases from J, the junction contained 10 bases not matched to a gene. This CDR3 has 16 amino acids. CDR3 DNA sequence: TGCGCCAGCAGCTTGGCTCCTCCTAGCGGGAGCGGGGAGCAGTTCTTC. This translates into CASSLAPPSGSGEQFF.

This clonotype was observed a handful of times. The chain is built from TRBV7-2 and TRBJ2-5, with 10 bases matching TRBD1. V trimming: 1 base; J trimming: 11 bases; junction bases outside the gene matches: 7. Germline-derived CDR1 and CDR2 are SGHTA and FQGNSA. The CDR3 is made up of 14 amino acids. The CDR3 here is CASSLVGTGARQYF. In DNA, the CDR3 is TGTGCCAGCAGCTTAGTCGGGACAGGGGCCCGGCAGTACTTC. Supplemented by reference TRBV7-2 and TRBJ2-5, the full variable domain reads GAGVSQSPSNKVTEKGKDVELRCDPISGHTALYWYRQSLGQGLEFLIYFQGNSAPDKSGLPSDRFSAERTGGSVSTLTIQRTQQEDSAVYLCASSLVGTGARQYFGPGTRLLVL.

This clonotype showed up many times. The chain uses TRBV5-1 and TRBJ2-7; a possible D gene is TRBD1 (5 bases). The CDR3 runs 13 residues. Germline CDR1 SGHRS, CDR2 YFSETQ. Trimming stripped 4 bases from V and 2 bases from J, with 10 bases between. CDR3 sequence reads: CASSPTVTYEQYF. DNA for the CDR3: TGCGCCAGCAGCCCGACAGTTACCTACGAGCAGTACTTC.

This clonotype was counted only a few times. The chain employs TRBV6-1 and TRBJ2-1; 8 bases match TRBD2. J was trimmed by 0 bases and V by 8 bases; bases with no gene match: 9. This CDR3 has 16 residues. Germline values: CDR1 MNHNS, CDR2 SASEGT. The CDR3 bases are TGTGCCAGCTCCAAGGGCGGGGGGAGCTCCTACAATGAGCAGTTCTTC. Translation: CASSKGGGSSYNEQFF.

The chain is built from TRBV6-2 or TRBV6-3 and TRBJ2-3; D is ambiguous. Germline V lookup: CDR1 MNHEY, CDR2 SVGEGT. This CDR3 comprises 13 residues. Between the trimmed V and J ends, which lost 2 bases and 6 bases, there was a span of 9 bases. The CDR3 DNA sequence: TGTGCCAGCAGTTACGGGAATCCGGATACGCAGTATTTT. Translation: CASSYGNPDTQYF.

This clonotype was detected only a few times. A junction end diverges from the germline sequence, so it may reflect a read error. The chain combines TRBV5-1 with TRBJ2-1, with no clear D. The germline CDR1 and CDR2 sequences are SGHRS and YFSETQ. The CDR3 loop spans 12 amino acids. The CDR3 protein is CASSSHLVTPIF. The DNA for the CDR3 is TGCGCCAGCAGCTCCCATCTAGTGACCCCGATCTTC. The full variable domain, in which reference TRBV5-1 and TRBJ2-1 provide the parts outside the CDR3, is KAGVTQTPRYLIKTRGQQVTLSCSPISGHRSVSWYQQTPGQGLQFLFEYFSETQRNKGNFPGRFSGRQFSNSRSEMNVSTLELGDSALYLCASSSHLVTPIFGPGTRLTVL.

The rearrangement uses TRBV14 and TRBJ2-7; D unclear. V lost 0 bases and J lost 7, with 10 bases in between. The CDR3 has 13 amino acids. The germline gives CDR1 SGHDN, CDR2 FVKESK. The CDR3, as DNA: TGTGCCAGCAGCCAAGACGGGCTTGGTGAGCAGTACTTC. Residues: CASSQDGLGEQYF.

The rearrangement joins TRBV6-2 or TRBV6-3 to TRBJ2-5; D is perhaps TRBD1 or TRBD2 (5 bases each). Trimming left V 6 bases short and J 2 bases short, with 16 bases between. The CDR3 spans 15 residues. Germline-derived CDR1 and CDR2 are MNHEY and SVGEGT. The DNA of the CDR3 is TGTGCCAGCAGCCCGAGGGACCCAGCACAAGAGACCCAGTACTTC. It codes for CASSPRDPAQETQYF.

The chain joins TRBV5-5 to TRBJ2-7, with 10 bases that match TRBD1. V gave up 2 bases and J gave up 2 bases; unmatched junction bases: 7. This CDR3 is 16 amino acids long. In germline, CDR1 is SGHKS, CDR2 YYEKEE (reference sequence). The CDR3 sequence: CASSFGTGVITYEQYF. The CDR3 region has the DNA TGTGCCAGCAGCTTTGGGACAGGGGTCATCACCTACGAGCAGTACTTC.

The chain links TRBV20-1 to TRBJ1-3; D not resolved. CDR3 size: 14 residues. The germline V and J ends were trimmed by 3 bases and 3 bases, with 12 bases remaining between them. Germline V gene lookup returns CDR1 DFQATT and CDR2 SNEGSKA (reference sequence). CDR3 sequence: CSASVRAFGNTIYF. The CDR3, as DNA: TGCAGTGCTAGTGTAAGGGCCTTTGGAAACACCATATATTTT.

This chain links TRBV27 with TRBJ2-7; 8 nucleotides line up with TRBD1. CDR3 length equals 14 residues. CDR1 and CDR2 from the germline V gene are MNHEY and SMNVEV (reference sequence). After removal of 4 bases from V and 2 bases from J, the junction contained 4 bases not matched to a gene. For the CDR3, the DNA is TGTGCCAGCAGTTGGGTACAGGGGGCCTACGAGCAGTACTTC. Amino acid sequence: CASSWVQGAYEQYF.

V gene TRBV29-1 combines with J gene TRBJ2-7; D is possibly TRBD1 or TRBD2 (5 bases each). The CDR3 has 13 amino acids. V lost 5 bases to trimming and J lost 1 base, with 12 bases between them. CDR1 is SQVTM, CDR2 ANQGSEA, per germline. CDR3 region: CSVTRDESYEQYF. Written as DNA, the CDR3 is TGCAGCGTTACCCGGGACGAGTCCTACGAGCAGTACTTC.

The V gene is TRBV6-2 or TRBV6-3, the J gene TRBJ1-6; D is ambiguous. Deletions cut 0 bases from V and 4 bases from J, with 13 bases between. Per the germline V gene, CDR1 is MNHEY and CDR2 is SVGEGT. The CDR3 sequence is 17 residues long. In DNA, the CDR3 is TGTGCCAGCAGTTACTCGTCGCAGGTTGTTTATAATTCACCCCTCCACTTT. It translates to CASSYSSQVVYNSPLHF.

V and J are TRBV4-1 and TRBJ2-3, with unresolved D. The CDR3 sequence is 15 residues long. V was pared by 5 bases and J by 1 base, with 13 bases between. Germline CDR1 MGHRA, CDR2 YSYEKL. The DNA of the CDR3 is TGCGCCAGCAGCTCCCTGGGCAGCCGCACAGATACGCAGTATTTT. This translates into CASSSLGSRTDTQYF.

The chain combines TRBV13 with TRBJ2-2; D gene unclear. Trimming left V 5 bases short and J 8 bases short, with 15 bases between. CDR1 is PRHDT, CDR2 FYEKMQ, per germline (reference sequence). The CDR3 length is 14 residues. The CDR3 spells CASSEPGPRGELFF. In nucleotides, the CDR3 is TGTGCCAGCAGCGAACCGGGCCCAAGGGGGGAGCTGTTTTTT.

This clonotype was picked up a small number of times. The chain joins TRBV11-2 to TRBJ2-1; TRBD2 matches at 8 bases. With 1 base clipped from V and 4 bases from J, the junction kept 15 bases outside the gene matches. Germline CDR1 SGHAT, CDR2 FQNNGV. The length of the CDR3 is 19 residues. In DNA form, the CDR3 reads TGTGCCAGCAGCTTAGTTCATTGGGGTAGCGGGGAAAAGTACAATGAGCAGTTCTTC. Encoded protein: CASSLVHWGSGEKYNEQFF.

J is TRBJ1-1 and V is TRBV12-3 or TRBV12-4; TRBD1 matches 7 bases. The CDR3 consists of 13 residues. The J segment lost 2 bases and the V segment lost 6 bases, leaving 3 bases of the junction unmatched. The CDR3 loop reads CASRQGYNTEAFF. The CDR3 bases are TGTGCCAGCAGACAGGGGTACAACACTGAAGCTTTCTTT.

The rearrangement links TRBV5-1 to TRBJ2-7, with D perhaps TRBD2 (6 bases). The CDR3 sequence is 13 residues long. Per germline, CDR1 SGHRS and CDR2 YFSETQ. V lost 7 bases and J 6 bases, leaving 17 bases between the germline ends. Here the CDR3 reads CASGAGWAVEQYF. The CDR3 coding sequence is TGCGCCAGCGGGGCGGGATGGGCTGTCGAGCAGTACTTC.

This clonotype was seen at least ten times. The V gene is TRBV20-1, the J gene TRBJ2-1, with TRBD2 matching over 9 bases. Unmatched junction bases numbered 11, after V lost 4 bases and J lost 10 bases. CDR3 length: 14 amino acids. The V gene's germline CDR1 is DFQATT and CDR2 SNEGSKA (reference sequence). The CDR3 region has the DNA TGCAGTGCTACCATAGCGGGAGTATCGTCAGAGCAGTTCTTC. This codes for CSATIAGVSSEQFF.

This clonotype was found a few times. The chain recombines TRBV3-1 with TRBJ1-6, with D perhaps matching TRBD1 (5 bases). Germline lookup yields CDR1 LGHDT and CDR2 YNNKEL (reference sequence). V lost 1 base and J lost 4, with 14 bases in between. This CDR3 comprises 17 residues. As DNA, the CDR3 is TGTGCCAGCAGCCAAGTCGGGGGTAGGGTTTATAATTCACCCCTCCACTTT. Protein sequence: CASSQVGGRVYNSPLHF.

This clonotype was seen more than once but under ten times. This chain joins TRBV5-5 and TRBJ2-1; D is uncertain. This CDR3 contains 16 residues. Trimming pared 1 base from V and 1 base from J, leaving 12 bases between. Germline V gene data show CDR1 as SGHKS and CDR2 as YYEKEE (reference sequence). The CDR3 DNA follows: TGTGCCAGCAGCTTGAAAGCAGACCAGTCCTACAATGAGCAGTTCTTC. Amino acids: CASSLKADQSYNEQFF.